This T cell receptor beta chain is drawn from a study of human T cells and chemical hapten exposure. Study-level background: Skin on the upper inner arm, 2 cm by 2 cm in size, was sensitized with 2% DPC. All patients underwent weekly scalp dosing with diphenylcyclopropenone for the full roughly 24-week study.

Documented time point: patch test 2, 6 weeks after DPC sensitization. Treatment given: therapeutic diphenylcyclopropenone sensitization with weekly scalp DPC. This clonotype occurred many times. For the library, individual cDNA molecules each received unique molecular identifiers. One entry per CDR3 protein, called by TCRdb with MiXCR from the RACE reads. The table includes about 84,000 distinct CDR3 sequences, roughly a tenth detected once. The source is a woman aged 45-65 years with alopecia areata. Some clones in this sample may be carry-over from other donors' samples. The starting material was whole blood, obtained in connection with sensitization to the hapten diphenylcyclopropenone (DPC).

Written as DNA, the CDR3 is TGTGCCAGCAGTTTAGCAGGGGTATCTCGAGAGACCCAGTACTTC. Its translation is CASSLAGVSRETQYF. The V call is TRBV28, the J call TRBJ2-5; possible D gene TRBD1, 6 bases. Trimming removed 2 bases at V and 4 bases at J, with 14 bases between. The CDR3 contains 15 residues. In germline, CDR1 is MDHEN, CDR2 SYDVKM.